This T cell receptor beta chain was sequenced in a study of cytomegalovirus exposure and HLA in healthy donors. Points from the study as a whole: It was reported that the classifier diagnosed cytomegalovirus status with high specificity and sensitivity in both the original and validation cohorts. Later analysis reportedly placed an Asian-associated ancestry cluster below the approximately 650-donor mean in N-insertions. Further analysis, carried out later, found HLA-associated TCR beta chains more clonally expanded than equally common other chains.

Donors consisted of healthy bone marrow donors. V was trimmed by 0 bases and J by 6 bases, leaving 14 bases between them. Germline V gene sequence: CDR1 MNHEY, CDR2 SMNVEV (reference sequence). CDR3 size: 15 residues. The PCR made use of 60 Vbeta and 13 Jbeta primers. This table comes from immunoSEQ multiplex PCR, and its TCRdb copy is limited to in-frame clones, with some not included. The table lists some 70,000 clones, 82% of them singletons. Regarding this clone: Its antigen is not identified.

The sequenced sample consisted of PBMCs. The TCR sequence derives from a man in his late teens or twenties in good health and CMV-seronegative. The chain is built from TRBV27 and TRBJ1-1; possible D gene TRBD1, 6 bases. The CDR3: CASSLSVGGNSEAFF. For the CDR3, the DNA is TGTGCCAGCAGTTTATCGGTAGGGGGAAACTCTGAAGCTTTCTTT.